The next 26 T cell receptor beta chains were all read from a single sample in a study of cytomegalovirus exposure and HLA in healthy donors. The PCR ran on 60 Vbeta and 13 Jbeta primers. Sequencing used immunoSEQ multiplex PCR; TCRdb keeps in-frame clones, though not all of them. The data contain some 170,000 clones, 81% of them seen just once; the ten biggest clones take up roughly an eighth. Sequenced sample: PBMCs. The source of these receptors is a woman aged 45-60 years in good health and CMV-seronegative.

The chain uses TRBV7-2 and TRBJ2-5, with 12 bases matching TRBD1. Germline assignment: CDR1 SGHTA and CDR2 FQGNSA. The CDR3 is made up of 16 amino acids. V dropped 7 bases and J dropped 4; count of bases not matched to a gene: 10. CDR3 protein: CASKLSGTGGSETQYF. For the CDR3, the DNA is TGTGCCAGCAAACTAAGTGGGACAGGGGGCTCAGAGACCCAGTACTTC.

The chain uses TRBV9 and TRBJ1-2, with 11 bases identical to TRBD1. The CDR3 totals 14 residues. Trimming cost V 6 bases and J 2 bases; bases outside gene matches: 3. CDR1 is SGDLS, CDR2 YYNGEE, per germline. In DNA form, the CDR3 reads TGTGCCAGCAATCGGGACAGGGGGAACTATGGCTACACCTTC. This codes for CASNRDRGNYGYTF.

This clone was seen just once. The rearrangement joins TRBV7-9 to TRBJ1-2; 9 nucleotides line up with TRBD1. V gave up 0 bases and J gave up 7 bases; unmatched junction bases: 12. Per the germline V gene, CDR1 is SEHNR and CDR2 is FQNEAQ (reference sequence). This CDR3 comprises 17 residues. The CDR3 loop reads CASSLALGTGRLTGYTF. CDR3 nucleotide sequence: TGTGCCAGCAGCTTAGCGCTCGGGACAGGGCGGCTAACTGGCTACACCTTC.

This chain uses TRBV19 with TRBJ1-1, with TRBD1 as a possible D gene (6 bases). CDR3 length: 14 amino acids. CDR1 and CDR2 (germline): LNHDA, SQIVND (reference sequence). V was clipped by 8 bases and J by 1 base, with 14 bases between them. CDR3 loop: CASGRGSSNTEAFF. The CDR3 DNA reads as TGTGCCAGTGGGAGGGGGTCGTCGAACACTGAAGCTTTCTTT.

This clone has just a few counts. The rearrangement links TRBV6-5 to TRBJ2-7, with a possible D match to TRBD1 (7 bases). The germline CDR1 and CDR2 sequences are MNHEY and SVGAGI. The CDR3 sequence is 16 residues long. The V gene lost 2 bases and the J gene lost 5 bases, with 19 bases spanning the gap. The CDR3 DNA is TGTGCCAGCAGTTACCTACGGATAGGGGGCGGGAACGAGCAGTACTTC. Translating it yields CASSYLRIGGGNEQYF.

This clone was counted between two and nine times. V usage is TRBV19 and J usage is TRBJ2-5, with 11 nucleotides matching TRBD1. CDR1 LNHDA and CDR2 SQIVND come from the germline V gene (reference sequence). This CDR3 is built from 14 residues. The ends lost 3 bases at V and 4 bases at J; junction bases unmatched: 1. The CDR3 nucleotides are TGTGCCAGTAGTATTGGACAGGGGGCAGAGACCCAGTACTTC. Amino acids: CASSIGQGAETQYF.

The chain employs TRBV18 and TRBJ1-5; TRBD1 is a possible D gene (6 bases). The CDR3 extends over 15 amino acids. Trimming removed 2 bases at V and 7 bases at J, with 15 bases between. CDR1 is KGHSH and CDR2 is LQKENI in the germline V gene. As DNA, the CDR3 is TGTGCCAGCTCACCAGATCACGGGGGGCAGCAGCCCCAGCATTTT. This codes for CASSPDHGGQQPQHF.

The V gene is TRBV18, the J gene TRBJ2-5; 8 nucleotides align to TRBD2. Germline CDR1 reads KGHSH; CDR2 reads LQKENI. The CDR3 covers 11 residues. With 5 bases clipped from V and 9 bases from J, the junction kept 2 bases outside the gene matches. CDR3 bases: TGTGCCAGCTCAGACGGGGGGGCCCAGTACTTC. Translating gives CASSDGGAQYF.

This sequence joins TRBV6-1 and TRBJ2-5; a weak D match, TRBD1 (8 bases). Germline values: CDR1 MNHNS, CDR2 SASEGT. The CDR3 has 15 residues. V lost 6 bases to trimming and J lost 8 bases, with 22 bases between them. CDR3 DNA sequence: TGTGCCAGCAGGAAACAGGGGGGGACGGCTGGAACCCAGTACTTC. Residues: CASRKQGGTAGTQYF.

CDR3 in amino acids: CASSPSGSYNEQFF. CDR3 coding DNA: TGTGCCAGCAGTCCTAGCGGCTCCTACAATGAGCAGTTCTTC. The V and J genes are TRBV11-2 and TRBJ2-1; 7 nucleotides match TRBD2. This CDR3 comprises 14 residues. The ends lost 6 bases at V and 0 bases at J; junction bases unmatched: 2. Looked up from germline, CDR1 is SGHAT and CDR2 is FQNNGV.

The CDR3 DNA sequence: TGTGCCAGCAGCTTAGCGGTAACTCGGGGCACTGAAGCTTTCTTT. This sequence encodes CASSLAVTRGTEAFF. The chain combines TRBV7-9 with TRBJ1-1, with unresolved D. V was pared by 0 bases and J by 4 bases, with 12 bases between. This CDR3 has 15 residues. Looked up from germline, CDR1 is SEHNR and CDR2 is FQNEAQ (reference sequence).

In DNA form, the CDR3 reads TGTGCCAGCAGCTTAGGATTGTGGGGGGGCATGTACGAGCAGTACTTC. The encoded protein is CASSLGLWGGMYEQYF. The rearrangement uses TRBV11-2 and TRBJ2-7, with a tentative D call TRBD2 (7 bases). CDR3 length equals 16 residues. Germline lookup yields CDR1 SGHAT and CDR2 FQNNGV. Trimming shortened V by 1 base and J by 4 bases, and 17 bases separated the two germline ends.

J is TRBJ2-2 and V is TRBV7-9; D is possibly TRBD2 (5 bases). The CDR3 has 14 amino acids. V shed 8 bases and J shed 7 bases, with 17 bases lying between them. Germline lookup yields CDR1 SEHNR and CDR2 FQNEAQ (reference sequence). The CDR3 nucleotides read TGTGCCAGCTCCCGGTCTGGGGAGTTCGGGGAGCTGTTTTTT. Translation gives CASSRSGEFGELFF.

The V gene is TRBV14, the J gene TRBJ2-2; TRBD1 matches at 7 bases. CDR3 length: 16 residues. Germline V lookup: CDR1 SGHDN, CDR2 FVKESK. J gave up 4 bases and V 2 bases, and 7 bases lay outside the gene matches. The CDR3 sequence: CASSQRLGGGTGELFF. The CDR3 region has the DNA TGTGCCAGCAGCCAACGGCTAGGGGGCGGCACCGGGGAGCTGTTTTTT. Looking up the rest from reference TRBV14 and TRBJ2-2 gives the full variable domain: EAGVTQFPSHSVIEKGQTVTLRCDPISGHDNLYWYRRVMGKEIKFLLHFVKESKQDESGMPNNRFLAERTGGTYSTLKVQPAELEDSGVYFCASSQRLGGGTGELFFGEGSRLTVL.

The chain employs TRBV5-1 and TRBJ1-2; 7 nucleotides match TRBD1. The CDR3 consists of 14 residues. Trimming removed 4 bases from V and 2 bases from J; junction bases left unmatched: 5. CDR1 and CDR2 from the germline V gene are SGHRS and YFSETQ. The CDR3, as DNA: TGCGCCAGCAGCACAGGGGATCGAAACTATGGCTACACCTTC. Its translation: CASSTGDRNYGYTF. Supplemented by reference TRBV5-1 and TRBJ1-2, the full variable domain reads KAGVTQTPRYLIKTRGQQVTLSCSPISGHRSVSWYQQTPGQGLQFLFEYFSETQRNKGNFPGRFSGRQFSNSRSEMNVSTLELGDSALYLCASSTGDRNYGYTFGSGTRLTVV.

The chain couples TRBV28 to TRBJ2-1; no firm D call. The V end was cut by 2 bases, the J end by 8 bases, with 16 bases between. Looked up from germline, CDR1 is MDHEN and CDR2 is SYDVKM. This CDR3 has 15 residues. CDR3 DNA sequence: TGTGCCAGCAGTTTAGTTTCCTCGAAAAGCGATGAGCAGTTCTTC. This codes for CASSLVSSKSDEQFF. The full variable domain, completed using reference TRBV28 and TRBJ2-1, is DVKVTQSSRYLVKRTGEKVFLECVQDMDHENMFWYRQDPGLGLRLIYFSYDVKMKEKGDIPEGYSVSREKKERFSLILESASTNQTSMYLCASSLVSSKSDEQFFGPGTRLTVL.

A few counts support this clone. The rearrangement joins TRBV6-1 to TRBJ1-1; D perhaps matches TRBD1 (5 bases). CDR3 length equals 15 residues. Trimming took off 1 base at V and 5 bases at J, with 14 bases between the two ends. Germline loops: CDR1 MNHNS, CDR2 SASEGT. The CDR3 coding sequence is TGTGCCAGCAGTGAAGGGCGGGGGTTATGGACTGAAGCTTTCTTT. Translation gives CASSEGRGLWTEAFF.

The V and J genes are TRBV5-1 and TRBJ2-4; the match to TRBD1 covers 11 bases. In germline, CDR1 is SGHRS, CDR2 YFSETQ. This CDR3 is built from 14 residues. J lost 6 bases, V lost 4 bases, and 3 bases had no gene match. CDR3 sequence reads: CASSPGTGGNIQYF. The CDR3 region has the DNA TGCGCCAGCAGCCCTGGGACAGGGGGAAACATTCAGTACTTC.

V and J are TRBV7-2 and TRBJ2-7; D might be TRBD2 (5 bases). V was clipped by 5 bases and J by 5 bases, with 10 bases between them. Germline-derived CDR1 and CDR2 are SGHTA and FQGNSA. The CDR3 runs 12 residues. The DNA of the CDR3 is TGTGCCAGCAGCAAGGACTTTGACGAGCAGTACTTC. Residues: CASSKDFDEQYF.

V is TRBV7-2 and J is TRBJ2-7; 7 nucleotides align to TRBD1. The germline V gene encodes CDR1 SGHTA and CDR2 FQGNSA. CDR3 length: 15 amino acids. V lost 1 base and J lost 2; bases outside the gene matches: 5. The CDR3 sequence: CASSLGGGATYEQYF. The CDR3 nucleotides read TGTGCCAGCAGCTTAGGAGGGGGCGCAACCTACGAGCAGTACTTC.

This chain joins TRBV28 and TRBJ2-7; 7 bases line up with TRBD1. The V and J ends lost 3 bases and 1 base, in that order; junction bases with no gene match: 9. Germline loops: CDR1 MDHEN, CDR2 SYDVKM. There are 16 residues in the CDR3. CDR3: CASSFSRQGDSYEQYF. In DNA, the CDR3 is TGTGCCAGCAGTTTTTCGCGACAGGGCGATTCCTACGAGCAGTACTTC. The full variable domain, completed using reference TRBV28 and TRBJ2-7, is DVKVTQSSRYLVKRTGEKVFLECVQDMDHENMFWYRQDPGLGLRLIYFSYDVKMKEKGDIPEGYSVSREKKERFSLILESASTNQTSMYLCASSFSRQGDSYEQYFGPGTRLTVT.

This chain joins TRBV7-3 and TRBJ2-2; D is unresolved. CDR3 length: 12 amino acids. Trimming removed 3 bases from V and 4 bases from J, with 3 bases in between. CDR1 and CDR2 from the germline V gene are SGHTA and FQGTGA. The CDR3 DNA sequence: TGTGCCAGCAGCTTTAGCACCGGGGAGCTGTTTTTT. This codes for CASSFSTGELFF. Looking up the rest from reference TRBV7-3 and TRBJ2-2 gives the full variable domain: GAGVSQTPSNKVTEKGKYVELRCDPISGHTALYWYRQSLGQGPEFLIYFQGTGAADDSGLPNDRFFAVRPEGSVSTLKIQRTERGDSAVYLCASSFSTGELFFGEGSRLTVL.

This rearrangement joins TRBV15 to TRBJ1-6; D remains ambiguous. The ends were cut back, 1 base at V and 10 bases at J, with 14 bases in the middle. There are 15 residues in the CDR3. Germline V gene lookup returns CDR1 LNHNV and CDR2 YYDKDF (reference sequence). The CDR3 DNA reads as TGTGCCACCAGCAGAGTCTCAACGTTGGAGTCACCCCTCCACTTT. It translates to CATSRVSTLESPLHF.

V and J are TRBV19 and TRBJ2-1; 7 bases are shared with TRBD2. Germline-derived CDR1 and CDR2 are LNHDA and SQIVND (reference sequence). V shed 6 bases and J 8 bases; nucleotides not matched to a gene: 13. This CDR3 comprises 15 residues. The CDR3, as DNA: TGTGCCAGTAGCCGCGGACTAGTAGGCCTCGATGAGCAGTTCTTC. It is translated as CASSRGLVGLDEQFF.

The CDR3: CASSWDPGLAFEASYNEQFF. The CDR3 DNA is TGTGCCAGCAGTTGGGATCCGGGACTAGCGTTCGAGGCCTCCTACAATGAGCAGTTCTTC. V gene TRBV27 combines with J gene TRBJ2-1; 10 bases agree with TRBD2. Germline loops: CDR1 MNHEY, CDR2 SMNVEV (reference sequence). Losses at the gene ends were 4 bases for V and 0 bases for J; bases not matched to a gene: 15. The CDR3 runs 20 residues.

The chain joins TRBV5-4 to TRBJ2-5, with TRBD2 identical over 8 bases. The CDR3 consists of 16 residues. Per the germline V gene, CDR1 is SGHNT and CDR2 is YYREEE (reference sequence). Unmatched junction bases numbered 9, after V lost 3 bases and J lost 2 bases. The CDR3 loop is CASSSKGVAGQETQYF. DNA for the CDR3: TGTGCCAGCAGCTCGAAAGGGGTAGCGGGGCAAGAGACCCAGTACTTC.